The T cell receptor beta chain described here comes from a study of liver allograft versus peripheral blood T cells. About the study: What was compared were the T cell receptor repertoires in transplanted livers and those in the peripheral blood of recipients.

By proportion, this clonotype is medium-sized. The antigen remains undetermined. General study results and limits: Inside liver allografts, T cell receptor repertoires reportedly diverged from the repertoires found in peripheral blood.

MiXCR was run by TCRdb on the reads, yielding one entry per CDR3 protein. The sample shows 2,900 or so distinct CDR3 sequences, about 16% of them seen only once. The clonotype originates from a human patient who had a liver transplant. Some T cells may have originated in the graft donor.

CDR3 DNA sequence: TGTGCCATCAGGTCGAAGAGCCCCTGGGGACACGAGCAGTACTTC. Its translation: CAIRSKSPWGHEQYF. The V gene is TRBV10-3, the J gene TRBJ2-7, with D tentatively TRBD1 or TRBD2 (5 bases each). In germline, CDR1 is ENHRY, CDR2 SYGVKD. This CDR3 region has 15 residues. Trimming took 6 bases from V and 5 from J, leaving 20 bases between them.